Listed below are T cell receptor beta chains from one sample, sequenced in a study of shared T cell receptors in the human thymus. Produced via immunoSEQ multiplex PCR; TCRdb's table is partial and in-frame only. The repertoire holds 640,000 or so clones, with 87% as singletons. These data were also reused for a study on human thymus T cells.

The sample consisted of thymocytes. The receptors derive from a boy less than two years old with a congenital heart defect. Both conserved end residues are part of each CDR3.

v_call	j_call	cdr3_aa
TRBV28	TRBJ1-2	CASSSNRDRQRYGYTF
TRBV7-9	TRBJ1-2	CASSLLAGGMKGYTF
TRBV5-6	TRBJ2-3	CASSSAGQGNSGTQYF
TRBV2	TRBJ2-3	CASSVQGRHIQGTQYF
TRBV5-6	TRBJ2-7	CASSLVPGQAGEQYF
TRBV28	TRBJ2-7	CASCLLAGQSSYEQYF
TRBV6-1	TRBJ2-7	CASDVSGLARYEQYF
TRBV15	TRBJ2-3	CATSRTRDRADTQYF
TRBV11-2	TRBJ2-5	CASSLGTSVRQETQYF
TRBV27	TRBJ2-2	CASYPGELFF
TRBV10-3	TRBJ2-1	CAISDNGTINEQFF
TRBV27	TRBJ1-6	CASSPLSGGYSPLHF
TRBV4-1	TRBJ2-7	CASSQALAGGAYEQYF
TRBV7-2	TRBJ2-7	CASSSFGQAYEQYF
TRBV27	TRBJ2-5	CASSPLRDRALTPQETQYF
TRBV30	TRBJ2-2	CAWSVLRRDRNTGELFF
TRBV30	TRBJ2-5	CAWTSLAEKGYGTQYF
TRBV11-3	TRBJ1-4	CASSATGEVGEKLFF
TRBV4-3	TRBJ2-1	CASSQEIVHGGAGYDNEQFF
TRBV2	TRBJ2-3	CASSHGQGEDTQYF
TRBV9	TRBJ2-4	CASSKQPDRGVAKNIQYF
TRBV15	TRBJ2-7	CATSRNHRERVKSYEQYF
TRBV4-1	TRBJ1-1	CASSQGQLMNTEAFF
TRBV2	TRBJ1-5	CASRDKTENSNQPQHF
TRBV5-1	TRBJ1-1	CASSLVAGTEAFF
TRBV5-6	TRBJ1-4	CASSLYRQGYSEKLFF
TRBV6-5	TRBJ2-7	CASRPPGQGPEQYF
TRBV28	TRBJ2-7	CASSIPTGADYEQYF
TRBV9	TRBJ2-4	CASSPRLAGEDKNIQYF
TRBV7-2	TRBJ1-5	CASSLANEEEGDQPQHF
TRBV28	TRBJ2-7	CASLPRGFDGYEQYF
TRBV6-6	TRBJ2-7	CASSPPDSSYEQYF
TRBV21-1	TRBJ1-1	CASSKALYKNTEAFF
TRBV10-3	TRBJ1-1	CAIRGRQAEGEAFF